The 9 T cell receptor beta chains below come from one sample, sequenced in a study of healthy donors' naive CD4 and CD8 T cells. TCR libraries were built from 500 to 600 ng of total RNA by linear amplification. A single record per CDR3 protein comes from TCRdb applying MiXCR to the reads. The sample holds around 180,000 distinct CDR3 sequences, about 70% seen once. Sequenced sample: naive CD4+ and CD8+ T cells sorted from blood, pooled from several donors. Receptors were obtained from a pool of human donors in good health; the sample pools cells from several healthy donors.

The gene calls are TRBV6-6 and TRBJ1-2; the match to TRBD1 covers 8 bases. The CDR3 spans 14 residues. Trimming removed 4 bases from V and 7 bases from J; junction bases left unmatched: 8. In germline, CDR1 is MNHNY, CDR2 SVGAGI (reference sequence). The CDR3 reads CASSSLDRAPGYTF. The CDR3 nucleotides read TGTGCCAGCAGTTCCCTGGACAGGGCGCCTGGCTACACCTTC.

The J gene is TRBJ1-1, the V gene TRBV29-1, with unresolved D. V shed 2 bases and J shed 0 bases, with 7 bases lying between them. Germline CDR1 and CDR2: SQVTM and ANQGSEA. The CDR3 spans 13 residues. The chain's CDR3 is CSVEPRMNTEAFF. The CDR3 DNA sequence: TGCAGCGTTGAACCACGGATGAACACTGAAGCTTTCTTT.

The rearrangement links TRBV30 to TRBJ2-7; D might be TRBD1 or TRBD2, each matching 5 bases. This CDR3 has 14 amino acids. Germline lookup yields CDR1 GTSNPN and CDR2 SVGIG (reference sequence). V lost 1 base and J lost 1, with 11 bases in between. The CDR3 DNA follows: TGTGCCTGGAGTGAGAGGGGCGCATCCTACGAGCAGTACTTC. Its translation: CAWSERGASYEQYF. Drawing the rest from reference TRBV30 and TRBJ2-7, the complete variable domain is SQTIHQWPATLVQPVGSPLSLECTVEGTSNPNLYWYRQAAGRGLQLLFYSVGIGQISSEVPQNLSASRPQDRQFILSSKKLLLSDSGFYLCAWSERGASYEQYFGPGTRLTVT.

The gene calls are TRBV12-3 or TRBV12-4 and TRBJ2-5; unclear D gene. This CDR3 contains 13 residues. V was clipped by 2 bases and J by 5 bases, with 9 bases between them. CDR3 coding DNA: TGTGCCAGCAGTTTACAGCTTCCCGAGACCCAGTACTTC. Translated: CASSLQLPETQYF.

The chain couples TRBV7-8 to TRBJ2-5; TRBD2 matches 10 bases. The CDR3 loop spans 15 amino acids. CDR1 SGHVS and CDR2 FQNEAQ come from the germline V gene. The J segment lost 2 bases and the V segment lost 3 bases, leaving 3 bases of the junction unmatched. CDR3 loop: CASSLGLARQETQYF. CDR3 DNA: TGTGCCAGCAGCTTGGGACTAGCGAGGCAAGAGACCCAGTACTTC.

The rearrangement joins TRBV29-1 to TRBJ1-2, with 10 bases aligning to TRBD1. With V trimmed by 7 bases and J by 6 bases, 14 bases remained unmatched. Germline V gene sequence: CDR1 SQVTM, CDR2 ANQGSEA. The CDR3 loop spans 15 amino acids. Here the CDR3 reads CSASGQGSTTHGYTF. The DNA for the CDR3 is TGCAGCGCCTCGGGACAGGGGTCGACTACCCATGGCTACACCTTC.

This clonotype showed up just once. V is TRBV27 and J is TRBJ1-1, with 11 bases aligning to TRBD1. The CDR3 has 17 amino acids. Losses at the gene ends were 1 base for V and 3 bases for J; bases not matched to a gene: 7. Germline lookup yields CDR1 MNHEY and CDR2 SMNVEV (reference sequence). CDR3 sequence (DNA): TGTGCCAGCAGTTTATTCGGACAGGGGGCAGGGTACACTGAAGCTTTCTTT. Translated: CASSLFGQGAGYTEAFF.

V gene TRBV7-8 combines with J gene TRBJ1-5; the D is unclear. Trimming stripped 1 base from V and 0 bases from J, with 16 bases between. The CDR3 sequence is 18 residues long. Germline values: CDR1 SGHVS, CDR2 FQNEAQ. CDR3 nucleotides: TGTGCCAGCAGCTTAGTGGCAGGAACCCAATATAGCAATCAGCCCCAGCATTTT. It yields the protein CASSLVAGTQYSNQPQHF.

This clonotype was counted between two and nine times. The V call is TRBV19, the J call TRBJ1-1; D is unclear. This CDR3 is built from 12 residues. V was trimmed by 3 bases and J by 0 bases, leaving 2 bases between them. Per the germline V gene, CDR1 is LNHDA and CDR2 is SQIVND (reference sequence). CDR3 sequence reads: CASSILNTEAFF. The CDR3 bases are TGTGCCAGTAGTATTTTGAACACTGAAGCTTTCTTT.